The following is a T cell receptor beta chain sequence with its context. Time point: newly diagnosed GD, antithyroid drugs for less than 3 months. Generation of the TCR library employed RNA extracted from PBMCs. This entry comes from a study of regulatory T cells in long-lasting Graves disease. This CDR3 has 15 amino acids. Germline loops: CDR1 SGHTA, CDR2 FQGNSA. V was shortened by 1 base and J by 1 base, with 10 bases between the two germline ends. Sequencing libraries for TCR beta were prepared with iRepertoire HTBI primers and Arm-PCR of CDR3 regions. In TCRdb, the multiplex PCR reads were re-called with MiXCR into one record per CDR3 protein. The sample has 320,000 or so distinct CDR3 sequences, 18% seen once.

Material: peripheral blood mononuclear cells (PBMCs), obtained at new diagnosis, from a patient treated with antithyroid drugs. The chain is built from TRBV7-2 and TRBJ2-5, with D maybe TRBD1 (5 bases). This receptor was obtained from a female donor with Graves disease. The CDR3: CASSLGIRVQETQYF. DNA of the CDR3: TGTGCCAGCAGCTTAGGCATCAGGGTCCAAGAGACCCAGTACTTC.